Listed below are T cell receptor beta chains from one sample, sequenced in a study of HIV-infected patients and healthy controls. TCRdb re-called the 5' RACE reads with MiXCR, one entry per CDR3 protein. The sample gives thousands of distinct CDR3 sequences, under 6.5% of which show up once; 7% to 9% is in the top ten. Sequencing input: blood. All receptors derive from an adult in good health. Each CDR3 is given with its conserved first and last residue. D genes are given only for firm matches. Some rows mark clone size as missing; the rest say once, few, many or name a class of expanded clone.

size,D,J,V,CDR3,DNA
medium-sized,NA,TRBJ2-1,TRBV6-5,CASSYSSNNEQFF,TGTGCCAGCAGTTACTCTAGTAACAATGAGCAGTTCTTC
many,NA,TRBJ2-1,TRBV27,CASSLRDGHNEQFF,TGTGCCAGCAGTTTAAGGGACGGTCACAATGAGCAGTTCTTC
few,NA,TRBJ2-2,TRBV11-2,CASSSIRSGVLTGELFF,TGTGCCAGCAGCTCAATAAGAAGCGGTGTGTTGACCGGGGAGCTGTTTTTT
medium-sized,TRBD1,TRBJ1-2,TRBV20-1,CSARNRGRDLGYTF,TGCAGTGCTAGAAACAGGGGGCGCGATTTGGGCTACACCTTC
NA,NA,TRBJ2-4,TRBV7-2,CASSFGTLLAKNIQYF,TGTGCCAGCAGCTTTGGGACGTTGCTAGCCAAAAACATTCAGTACTTC
few,TRBD1,TRBJ2-1,TRBV7-2,CASSFTGTGSYNEQFF,TGTGCCAGCAGCTTTACCGGGACAGGGAGCTACAATGAGCAGTTCTTC
medium-sized,TRBD2,TRBJ2-3,TRBV6-2/TRBV6-3,CASSYLAGGPVSTDTQYF,TGTGCCAGCAGTTACCTAGCGGGGGGGCCGGTCAGCACAGATACGCAGTATTTT
many,NA,TRBJ1-5,TRBV28,CASSLGGLGNQPQHF,TGTGCCAGCAGTTTAGGGGGGCTTGGCAATCAGCCCCAGCATTTT
NA,NA,TRBJ2-3,TRBV7-9,CASRATVWDASTDTQYF,TGTGCCAGCAGGGCTACGGTGTGGGACGCTAGCACAGATACGCAGTATTTT
medium-sized,NA,TRBJ2-1,TRBV6-5,CASSWGHGEQFF,TGTGCCAGCAGTTGGGGACACGGCGAGCAGTTCTTC
medium-sized,NA,TRBJ2-6,TRBV29-1,CSVEGSGANVLTF,TGCAGCGTTGAGGGGTCTGGGGCCAACGTCCTGACTTTC
medium-sized,TRBD1,TRBJ2-7,TRBV7-2,CASSPGTGAWDEQYF,TGTGCCAGCAGCCCCGGGACAGGGGCGTGGGACGAGCAGTACTTC
NA,TRBD2,TRBJ2-3,TRBV4-1,CASSQGISGMVDTQYF,TGCGCCAGCAGCCAAGGAATTAGCGGGATGGTAGATACGCAGTATTTT
many,TRBD1,TRBJ1-3,TRBV5-4,CASSLAGTVRSGNTIYF,TGTGCCAGCAGCTTGGCTGGGACAGTTCGCTCTGGAAACACCATATATTTT
medium-sized,NA,TRBJ2-2,TRBV7-7,CASSLGTTLNLNTGELFF,TGTGCCAGCAGCTTAGGGACTACCCTAAACCTGAACACCGGGGAGCTGTTTTTT
many,NA,TRBJ2-3,TRBV12-3/TRBV12-4,CASSPPLDTQYF,TGTGCCAGCAGTCCCCCTCTAGATACGCAGTATTTT
medium-sized,TRBD1,TRBJ1-1,TRBV20-1,CSAREFGTGGWRTEAFF,TGCAGTGCTAGAGAATTCGGGACAGGGGGCTGGCGGACTGAAGCTTTCTTT
medium-sized,NA,TRBJ2-5,TRBV5-1,CASSLDTNQETQYF,TGCGCCAGCAGCTTGGACACCAACCAAGAGACCCAGTACTTC
NA,NA,TRBJ2-5,TRBV5-1,CASSLEGIRVQETQYF,TGCGCCAGCAGCTTGGAGGGGATCCGCGTCCAAGAGACCCAGTACTTC